This TCR beta chain was profiled in a study of blood T cell repertoires in COVID-19. Across the study: Sites in the United States, Italy and Spain provided acute and convalescent COVID-19 samples.

The V gene's germline CDR1 is MDHEN and CDR2 SYDVKM. The CDR3 length is 15 residues. V was cut by 4 bases and J by 2 bases, with 12 bases left in between. Produced via immunoSEQ multiplex PCR; TCRdb's table is partial and in-frame only. This table holds around 76,000 clones, approximately 84% found once. This clone occurred a few times. The chain employs TRBV28 and TRBJ1-3; a possible D gene is TRBD1 (5 bases). Material: peripheral blood. The receptor was isolated from a man aged 50 to 60 with COVID-19, enrolled during active disease. The CDR3 here is CASSSPDTAGNTIYF. The CDR3 bases are TGTGCCAGCAGTTCCCCGGACACTGCTGGAAACACCATATATTTT.